The rows below give T cell receptor beta chains drawn from one sample of a study of cytomegalovirus exposure and HLA in healthy donors. Produced via immunoSEQ multiplex PCR; TCRdb's table is partial and in-frame only. Of 110,000 or so clones detected, around 89% appear once; the ten largest clones hold about 1.8%. Specimen: PBMCs. All receptors derive from a man between 18 and 29 years old in good health and CMV-seronegative. The CDR3 runs from the conserved cysteine through the conserved F or W. Fields, in order: D gene, V gene, clone size, J gene, CDR3 protein, CDR3 DNA. The D gene is left open where the match is weak. Size is omitted from some rows. Given values are once, few, many or a class for expanded clones.

TRBD2	TRBV11-2	-	TRBJ2-1	CASRTGTSPPEVINEQFF	TGTGCCAGCAGAACCGGGACTAGTCCTCCAGAGGTGATCAATGAGCAGTTCTTC
-	TRBV28	-	TRBJ1-3	CASSLGGAGNTIYF	TGTGCCAGCAGTTTGGGGGGGGCTGGAAACACCATATATTTT
TRBD2	TRBV11-2	-	TRBJ2-3	CASSFVAGIAGKADTQYF	TGTGCCAGCAGCTTTGTTGCCGGGATAGCGGGGAAGGCAGATACGCAGTATTTT
TRBD1	TRBV19	-	TRBJ2-1	CASSSGRGLEQFF	TGTGCCAGTAGTAGCGGCAGGGGGCTTGAGCAGTTCTTC
-	TRBV9	once	TRBJ2-2	CASSVSLTGSTGELFF	TGTGCCAGCAGCGTATCCCTCACAGGGAGCACCGGGGAGCTGTTTTTT
TRBD1	TRBV11-3	-	TRBJ1-4	CASSKRTGEKLFF	TGTGCCAGCAGCAAACGGACAGGCGAAAAACTGTTTTTT
TRBD1	TRBV7-9	once	TRBJ1-5	CASSLWTGTGVYSNQPQHF	TGTGCCAGCAGCTTATGGACCGGGACAGGAGTGTATAGCAATCAGCCCCAGCATTTT
TRBD2	TRBV2	-	TRBJ2-1	CASSVLAGAYNEQFF	TGTGCCAGCAGCGTACTAGCGGGGGCATACAATGAGCAGTTCTTC
-	TRBV30	-	TRBJ2-7	CAWSQGKRTYEQYF	TGTGCCTGGAGTCAGGGAAAGCGCACCTACGAGCAGTACTTC
TRBD2	TRBV15	-	TRBJ2-5	CATSRDQGLAGQETQYF	TGTGCCACCAGCAGAGATCAAGGACTAGCGGGACAAGAGACCCAGTACTTC
-	TRBV5-6	-	TRBJ2-7	CASSRRDWTTEQYF	TGTGCCAGCAGCCGCCGGGACTGGACTACGGAGCAGTACTTC
-	TRBV28	-	TRBJ2-1	CASSLSFSYEQFF	TGTGCCAGCAGTTTATCCTTCTCTTATGAGCAGTTCTTC
-	TRBV11-2	-	TRBJ2-3	CASSLDGLSTDTQYF	TGTGCCAGCAGCTTAGATGGGCTTAGCACAGATACGCAGTATTTT
TRBD1	TRBV28	-	TRBJ1-5	CASSFPDRGNQPQHF	TGTGCCAGCAGTTTCCCCGACAGGGGCAATCAGCCCCAGCATTTT
TRBD2	TRBV2	once	TRBJ2-5	CASSELAGGYETQYF	TGTGCCAGCAGCGAACTAGCGGGAGGGTATGAGACCCAGTACTTC
TRBD1	TRBV7-8	-	TRBJ1-2	CASSHRPQGAHFHGYTF	TGTGCCAGCAGCCATCGTCCGCAGGGGGCGCATTTCCATGGGTACACCTTC
-	TRBV6-1	-	TRBJ1-5	CASSESYSNQPQHF	TGTGCCAGCAGTGAAAGCTATAGCAATCAGCCCCAGCATTTT
TRBD2	TRBV9	once	TRBJ2-3	CASSPRTSFDTQYF	TGTGCCAGCAGCCCGAGGACTAGCTTTGATACGCAGTATTTT
-	TRBV19	-	TRBJ1-1	CASRSNTEAFF	TGTGCCAGTAGGTCTAACACTGAAGCTTTCTTT
-	TRBV7-2	-	TRBJ2-3	CASRTSTDTQYF	TGTGCCAGCAGAACTAGCACAGATACGCAGTATTTT
-	TRBV18	-	TRBJ2-7	CASSDYTGYEQYF	TGTGCCAGCTCCGACTATACGGGTTACGAGCAGTACTTC
-	TRBV28	-	TRBJ2-3	CASSGSGLLTDTQYF	TGTGCCAGCAGTGGGAGCGGCCTACTCACAGATACGCAGTATTTT
-	TRBV5-1	-	TRBJ2-1	CASSLGSEVLEQFF	TGCGCCAGCAGCTTGGGGTCGGAGGTATTGGAGCAGTTCTTC
TRBD2	TRBV6-5	-	TRBJ2-5	CASILAETQYF	TGTGCCAGCATACTAGCGGAGACCCAGTACTTC
-	TRBV7-9	-	TRBJ2-2	CASSWFYASRSNTGELFF	TGTGCCAGCAGCTGGTTCTATGCTAGCAGATCGAACACCGGGGAGCTGTTTTTT
TRBD1	TRBV18	few	TRBJ1-5	CASSFGTVDNQPQHF	TGTGCCAGCTCATTCGGGACAGTAGACAATCAGCCCCAGCATTTT
-	TRBV29-1	-	TRBJ2-3	CSVGGGSADTQYF	TGCAGCGTTGGAGGAGGGTCCGCAGATACGCAGTATTTT
-	TRBV4-3	-	TRBJ1-5	CASSQDVLSGGNQPQHF	TGCGCCAGCAGCCAAGATGTTTTATCCGGGGGCAATCAGCCCCAGCATTTT
-	TRBV4-1	once	TRBJ1-1	CASSQGHLNTEAFF	TGCGCCAGCAGCCAGGGACACCTGAACACTGAAGCTTTCTTT
-	TRBV2	-	TRBJ2-7	CASSGLGQYSYEQYF	TGTGCCAGCAGCGGGCTTGGACAGTACTCCTACGAGCAGTACTTC
TRBD2	TRBV2	-	TRBJ2-7	CASRRTSGRFDEQYF	TGTGCCAGCAGGAGGACTAGCGGGAGGTTCGACGAGCAGTACTTC
TRBD1	TRBV19	-	TRBJ2-7	CASSTGTGFYEQYF	TGTGCCAGTAGTACCGGGACAGGGTTCTACGAGCAGTACTTC
TRBD1	TRBV25-1	-	TRBJ2-2	CASSELGTGSTGELFF	TGTGCCAGCAGTGAACTTGGGACAGGGAGCACCGGGGAGCTGTTTTTT
-	TRBV19	-	TRBJ2-1	CASIGQVYNEQFF	TGTGCCAGTATCGGACAAGTCTACAATGAGCAGTTCTTC
-	TRBV29-1	-	TRBJ2-1	CSVDNPRGQSYNEQFF	TGCAGCGTTGATAACCCCAGGGGCCAATCCTACAATGAGCAGTTCTTC
-	TRBV11-1	-	TRBJ2-7	CASSLVHGQSYEQYF	TGTGCCAGCAGCTTAGTTCATGGTCAGTCCTACGAGCAGTACTTC
TRBD1	TRBV28	-	TRBJ1-5	CASSLSFGGQGFGGNQPQHF	TGTGCCAGCAGTTTAAGCTTCGGGGGACAGGGTTTTGGGGGCAATCAGCCCCAGCATTTT
TRBD1	TRBV2	-	TRBJ2-7	CASNRDRGSYEQYF	TGTGCCAGCAACCGGGACAGGGGGTCCTACGAGCAGTACTTC
-	TRBV5-4	-	TRBJ2-5	CASSPPGETQYF	TGTGCCAGCAGCCCTCCGGGGGAGACCCAGTACTTC
TRBD2	TRBV14	-	TRBJ2-7	CASSQIGGGTSGSYEQYF	TGTGCCAGCAGCCAAATTGGTGGTGGGACTAGCGGTTCCTACGAGCAGTACTTC
-	TRBV29-1	-	TRBJ2-3	CSVAHGINTDTQYF	TGCAGCGTTGCCCACGGGATAAACACAGATACGCAGTATTTT
-	TRBV7-8	-	TRBJ1-5	CASTEGRVGQPQHF	TGTGCCAGCACCGAAGGGAGGGTAGGTCAGCCCCAGCATTTT
-	TRBV11-2	-	TRBJ2-5	CAGQSGRLDTQYF	TGTGCCGGTCAATCAGGGCGTTTAGATACCCAGTACTTC
-	TRBV5-1	-	TRBJ2-7	CASSIGQPYEQYF	TGCGCCAGCAGCATAGGACAACCCTATGAGCAGTACTTC
TRBD1	TRBV19	-	TRBJ2-7	CASSTRDRVSYEQYF	TGTGCCAGTAGTACGCGGGACAGGGTTTCCTACGAGCAGTACTTC
-	TRBV6-1	once	TRBJ1-5	CASSDYQPQHF	TGTGCCAGCAGTGACTATCAGCCCCAGCATTTT
TRBD1	TRBV5-1	-	TRBJ1-1	CASSSGQGSTEAFF	TGCGCCAGCAGCTCCGGACAGGGTAGCACTGAAGCTTTCTTT
-	TRBV7-9	-	TRBJ1-5	CASSRGGGASNQPQHF	TGTGCCAGCAGCAGAGGGGGAGGGGCCAGCAATCAGCCCCAGCATTTT
-	TRBV7-9	-	TRBJ1-2	CASSLEAGRLSGYTF	TGTGCCAGCAGCTTAGAAGCCGGTCGGTTGAGTGGCTACACCTTC